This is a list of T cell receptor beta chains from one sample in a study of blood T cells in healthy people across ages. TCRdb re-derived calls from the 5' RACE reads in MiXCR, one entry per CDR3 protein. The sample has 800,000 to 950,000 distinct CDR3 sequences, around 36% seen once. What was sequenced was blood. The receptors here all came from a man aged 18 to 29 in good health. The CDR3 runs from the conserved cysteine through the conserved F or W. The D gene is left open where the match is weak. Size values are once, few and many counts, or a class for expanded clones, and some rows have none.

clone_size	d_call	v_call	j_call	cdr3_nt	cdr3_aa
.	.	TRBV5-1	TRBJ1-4	TGCGCCAGCAGCTTGGCCGTGGGGCGCCTTGGTGAAAAACTGTTTTTT	CASSLAVGRLGEKLFF
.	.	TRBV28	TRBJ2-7	TGTGCCAGCAGCCTGACAGGGGACTACTACGAGCAGTACTTC	CASSLTGDYYEQYF
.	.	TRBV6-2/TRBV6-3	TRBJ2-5	TGTGCCAGCAGACTCTACCAGGGGCATAGCGGAAAAGAGACCCAGTACTTC	CASRLYQGHSGKETQYF
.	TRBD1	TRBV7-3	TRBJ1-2	TGTGCCAGCAGCCCCCCCGGACAGGGGGTGGTCGATGGCTACACCTTC	CASSPPGQGVVDGYTF
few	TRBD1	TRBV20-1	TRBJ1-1	TGCAGTGGGAAGACAGGGGAAACTGAAGCTTTCTTT	CSGKTGETEAFF
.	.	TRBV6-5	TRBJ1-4	TGTGCCAGCAGCCCCGAACATAATGAAAAACTGTTTTTT	CASSPEHNEKLFF
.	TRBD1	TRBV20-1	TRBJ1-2	TGCAGTGCTAGACCCGGGACAGGGTACAACTATGGCTACACCTTC	CSARPGTGYNYGYTF
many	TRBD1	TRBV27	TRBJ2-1	TGTGCCAGCAGCTGGGGACAGGCCATCTCCTACAATGAGCAGTTCTTC	CASSWGQAISYNEQFF
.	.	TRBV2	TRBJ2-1	TGTGCCAGCACCCTGGGACTCATCAATGAGCAGTTCTTC	CASTLGLINEQFF
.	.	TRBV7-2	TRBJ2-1	TGTGCCAGCAGCCAAACAGGGCCCCGGAATGAGCAGTTCTTC	CASSQTGPRNEQFF
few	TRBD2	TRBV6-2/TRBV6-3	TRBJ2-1	TGTGCCAGCAGTTTCCGGGGGGACTTCTACAATGAGCAGTTCTTC	CASSFRGDFYNEQFF
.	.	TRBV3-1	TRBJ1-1	TGTGCCAGCAGCAATGACAGGAACACTGAAGCTTTCTTT	CASSNDRNTEAFF
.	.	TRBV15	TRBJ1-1	TGTGCCACAAGCGAACAGGCGAACACTGAAGCTTTCTTT	CATSEQANTEAFF
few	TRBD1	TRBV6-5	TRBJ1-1	TGTGCCAGCAGCAAGACAGGGTGGGACACTGAAGCTTTCTTT	CASSKTGWDTEAFF
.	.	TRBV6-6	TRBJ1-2	TGTGCCAGCAGTTATTCGGCAGATTTGAGCTATGGCTACACCTTC	CASSYSADLSYGYTF
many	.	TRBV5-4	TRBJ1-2	TGTGCCAGCAGCTACGAAGAGAAAAACTATGGCTACACCTTC	CASSYEEKNYGYTF
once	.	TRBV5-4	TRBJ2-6	TGTGCCAGCAGCCAATCCTCTGGGGCCAACGCCCTGACTTTC	CASSQSSGANALTF
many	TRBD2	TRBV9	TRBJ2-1	TGTGCCAGCAGCGTAGGAATAGCGGGGGGAGAGGAGCAGTTCTTC	CASSVGIAGGEEQFF
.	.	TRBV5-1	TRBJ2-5	TGCGCCAGCAGCGTGGAGACTAGTGAAGAGACCCAGTACTTC	CASSVETSEETQYF
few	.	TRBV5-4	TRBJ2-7	TGTGCCAGCAGCTTCGCGGAAGGGCAGTACTTC	CASSFAEGQYF
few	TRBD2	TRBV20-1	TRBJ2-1	TGCAGTGCTCAGGGACTAGCGGGGGGACCCTTCGGGGAGCAGTTCTTC	CSAQGLAGGPFGEQFF
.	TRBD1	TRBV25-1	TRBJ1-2	TGTGCCAGCAGGGGGACAGGGCAAGGCTACACCTTC	CASRGTGQGYTF
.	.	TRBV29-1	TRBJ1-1	TGCAGCGTTGAAAACAGGCTGAACACTGAAGCTTTCTTT	CSVENRLNTEAFF
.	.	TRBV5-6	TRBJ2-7	TGTGCCAGCAGCTGGAACGACTCCCACGAGCAGTACTTC	CASSWNDSHEQYF
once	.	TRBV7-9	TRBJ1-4	TGTGCCAGCAGCTTAGGGGCAGGCGTCAGCGAAAAACTGTTTTTT	CASSLGAGVSEKLFF
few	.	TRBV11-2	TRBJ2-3	TGTGCCAGCAGCTTAGACTGGGGGGTGGATACGCAGTATTTT	CASSLDWGVDTQYF
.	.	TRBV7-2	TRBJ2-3	TGTGCCAGCAGCTACACGTGGGATCGATCAGATACGCAGTATTTT	CASSYTWDRSDTQYF
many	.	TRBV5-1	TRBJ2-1	TGTGCCAGCAGTTTAGGGCAGGGGAACAATGAGCAGTTCTTC	CASSLGQGNNEQFF
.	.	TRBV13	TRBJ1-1	TGTGCCAGCAGCCTTGGACACCCCCGACACATGAACACTGAAGCTTTCTTT	CASSLGHPRHMNTEAFF
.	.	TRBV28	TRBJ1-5	TGTGCCAGCAGTTTCTCGACAGATAGCAATCAGCCCCAGCATTTT	CASSFSTDSNQPQHF
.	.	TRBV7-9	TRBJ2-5	TGTGCCAGCAGTGATATCTTAGGGATGTCGGAGACCCAGTACTTC	CASSDILGMSETQYF
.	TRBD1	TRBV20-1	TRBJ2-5	TGCCGTGCTAGACCCGGACAGGGCGAAGAGACCCAGTACTTC	CRARPGQGEETQYF
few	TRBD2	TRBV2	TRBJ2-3	TGTGCCAGCAGCCACGGCGTCTCTAGCGGGGGGGTCACAGATACGCAGTATTTT	CASSHGVSSGGVTDTQYF